The following is a T cell receptor (beta chain) sequence with its context. What it binds is unknown. Stated time point: pretreatment peripheral blood. The sample is drawn from a study of PD-L1 blockade in urothelial cancer. Study information: Timepoints chosen for blood analysis were 3 weeks (second dose) and 6 weeks after treatment start. Blood samples contained a median about 130,000 T cells.

Study observations and caveats: Enhanced expansion of tumor-associated blood clones at 3 weeks characterized durable-benefit patients.

V gave up 4 bases and J gave up 5 bases; unmatched junction bases: 17. CDR3 size: 18 residues. Germline lookup yields CDR1 MNHEY and CDR2 SMNVEV (reference sequence). Profiled with immunoSEQ multiplex PCR; TCRdb holds only in-frame clones, not every one. This sample has tens of thousands of clones, with around 84% found just once. This TCR came from a woman between 65 and 79 years old with urothelial cancer. The gene calls are TRBV27 and TRBJ2-7, with TRBD2 matching over 10 bases. Sequencing was performed on PBMCs, taken around atezolizumab (anti-PD-L1) treatment. CDR3 residues: CASSSLRGGAGGPDEQYF. CDR3 in DNA: TGTGCCAGCAGTTCCCTACGAGGGGGAGCGGGAGGGCCGGACGAGCAGTACTTC.